The 9 T cell receptor beta chains below were found in one sample sequenced in a study of shared clonotypes between healthy human individuals. Naive CD8 populations comprised CD45RO-negative cells positively selected for CCR7, excluding terminally differentiated effector memory CD45RA+ cells. Produced via immunoSEQ multiplex PCR; TCRdb's table is partial and in-frame only. The sample has about 870,000 clones, almost 95% seen once; the top ten hold approximately 25%. Material for sequencing was naive CD8+ T cells sorted from blood. The source of these receptors is a man aged 25 to 45 in good health.

J is TRBJ1-1 and V is TRBV7-8; no firm D call. The CDR3 covers 14 residues. CDR1 and CDR2 from the germline V gene are SGHVS and FQNEAQ. V lost 2 bases and J 4 bases, leaving 11 bases between the germline ends. The CDR3 DNA reads as TGTGCCAGCAGCTTAACTGGGATGGCCACTGAAGCTTTCTTT. Its translation: CASSLTGMATEAFF.

This clone was observed once. V usage is TRBV5-1 and J usage is TRBJ2-1, with D uncertain. Germline lookup yields CDR1 SGHRS and CDR2 YFSETQ. This CDR3 contains 14 residues. Between the trimmed V and J ends, which lost 0 bases and 8 bases, there was a span of 12 bases. The CDR3 region has the DNA TGCGCCAGCAGCTTGGGTATCAACACCGATGAGCAGTTCTTC. This translates into CASSLGINTDEQFF.

This CDR3 reads CASSQDRQFVPQETQYF. CDR3 coding DNA: TGCGCCAGCAGCCAAGATCGTCAGTTCGTGCCCCAAGAGACCCAGTACTTC. The chain is built from TRBV4-3 and TRBJ2-5; D not certain. Per germline, CDR1 LGHNA and CDR2 YSLEER. Trimming cost V 0 bases and J 1 base, with 15 bases left between them. The CDR3 has 17 residues.

Points on this clone: This sample also contains other DNA sequences that code for the same CDR3. The rearrangement joins TRBV13 to TRBJ2-7; D remains unclear. CDR3 size: 14 residues. Trimming took 0 bases from V and 2 from J, leaving 8 bases between them. Germline V gene lookup returns CDR1 PRHDT and CDR2 FYEKMQ (reference sequence). The CDR3 sequence: CASSLGLATYEQYF. The CDR3 DNA reads as TGTGCCAGCAGCTTAGGCCTGGCTACCTACGAGCAGTACTTC.

The chain combines TRBV27 with TRBJ2-7; 13 nucleotides align to TRBD2. Unmatched junction bases numbered 2, after V lost 2 bases and J lost 4 bases. The germline gives CDR1 MNHEY, CDR2 SMNVEV (reference sequence). CDR3 length: 15 residues. The CDR3 DNA follows: TGTGCCAGCAGTTTAAGGACTAGCGGGAGATACGAGCAGTACTTC. Amino acid sequence: CASSLRTSGRYEQYF.

V gene TRBV28 combines with J gene TRBJ2-2; 10 nucleotides align to TRBD2. This CDR3 spans 13 amino acids. The germline gives CDR1 MDHEN, CDR2 SYDVKM. The CDR3 reads CGVGTSVTGELFF. The CDR3, as DNA: TGTGGAGTGGGGACTAGCGTCACCGGGGAGCTGTTTTTT.

The chain's CDR3 is CASREFSSYEQYF. The CDR3 DNA reads as TGTGCCAGCAGAGAATTTAGCTCCTACGAGCAGTACTTC. The chain uses TRBV2 and TRBJ2-7; D unresolved. V lost 6 bases to trimming and J lost 0 bases, with 9 bases between them. The CDR3 runs 13 residues. Germline V gene sequence: CDR1 SNHLY, CDR2 FYNNEI.

V is TRBV28 and J is TRBJ1-1; D ambiguous. Germline CDR1 reads MDHEN; CDR2 reads SYDVKM. The CDR3 totals 13 residues. The germline V and J ends were trimmed by 3 bases and 1 base, with 6 bases remaining between them. The CDR3 here is CASSFASNTEAFF. DNA of the CDR3: TGTGCCAGCAGTTTCGCTTCGAACACTGAAGCTTTCTTT. Full variable domain (outside the CDR3, taken from reference TRBV28 and TRBJ1-1): DVKVTQSSRYLVKRTGEKVFLECVQDMDHENMFWYRQDPGLGLRLIYFSYDVKMKEKGDIPEGYSVSREKKERFSLILESASTNQTSMYLCASSFASNTEAFFGQGTRLTVV.

This chain's CDR3 is CASSSTGNEAFF. CDR3 nucleotides: TGTGCCAGCAGCTCGACAGGGAATGAAGCTTTCTTT. This chain joins TRBV6-5 and TRBJ1-1; 7 bases agree with TRBD1. The CDR3 runs 12 residues. With 6 bases clipped from V and 7 bases from J, the junction kept 5 bases outside the gene matches. Germline V CDR1 and CDR2: MNHEY, SVGAGI.